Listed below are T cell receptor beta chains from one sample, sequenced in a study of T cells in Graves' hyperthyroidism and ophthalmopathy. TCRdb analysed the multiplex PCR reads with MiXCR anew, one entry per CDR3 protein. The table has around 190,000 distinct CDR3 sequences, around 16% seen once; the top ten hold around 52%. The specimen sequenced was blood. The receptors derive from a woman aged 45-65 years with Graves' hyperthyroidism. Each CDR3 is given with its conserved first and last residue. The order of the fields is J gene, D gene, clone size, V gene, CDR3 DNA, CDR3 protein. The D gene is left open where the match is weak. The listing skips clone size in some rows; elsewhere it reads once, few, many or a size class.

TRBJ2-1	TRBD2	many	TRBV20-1	TGCAGTGCTAGTACGACTAGCGGATACAATGAGCAGTTCTTC	CSASTTSGYNEQFF
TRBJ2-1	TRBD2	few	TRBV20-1	TGCAGTGCTAGAGAGGCAGGCTTTGGGACTAGCGCTTTGGGTTGGCAGTTCTTC	CSAREAGFGTSALGWQFF
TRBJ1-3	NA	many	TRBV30	TGTGCCTGGAGTTATAGCTCTGGAAACACCATATATTTT	CAWSYSSGNTIYF
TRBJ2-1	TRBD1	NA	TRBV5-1	TGCGCCAGCAGCTCACCCGGGACAGGGGGTTCGTGGCAGTTCTTC	CASSSPGTGGSWQFF
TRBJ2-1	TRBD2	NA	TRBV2	TGTGCCAGCAGAAGTGATAGCGGGAGGAGTGAGCAGTTCTTC	CASRSDSGRSEQFF
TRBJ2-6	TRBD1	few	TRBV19	TGTGCCAGTAGGAGGACAGGTACAGGGACTGGGGCCAACGTCCTGACTTTC	CASRRTGTGTGANVLTF
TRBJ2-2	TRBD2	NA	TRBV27	TGTGCCAGCAGCGATGGACTAGCGGGGTGGGCCGGGGAGCTGTTTTTT	CASSDGLAGWAGELFF
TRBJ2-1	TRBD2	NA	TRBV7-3	TGTGCCAGCAGCTTGAACCTAGCGGGAGCCGGGGATGAGCAGTTCTTC	CASSLNLAGAGDEQFF
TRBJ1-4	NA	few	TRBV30	TGTGCCTGGAGTGTCGACAGAGTCAGTGAAAAACTGTTTTTT	CAWSVDRVSEKLFF
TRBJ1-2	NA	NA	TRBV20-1	TGCAGTGCTATACCTCCGGGGATCCCCTATGGCTACACCTTC	CSAIPPGIPYGYTF
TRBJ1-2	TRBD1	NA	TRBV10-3	TGTGCCATCAGTGAGAGACAGGGGGCCTACTATGGCTACACCTTC	CAISERQGAYYGYTF
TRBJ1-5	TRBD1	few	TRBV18	TGTGCCAGCTCACCGTTCCGGGACAGGGGGCTTCAGCCCCAGCATTTT	CASSPFRDRGLQPQHF
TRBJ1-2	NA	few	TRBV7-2	TGTGCCAGCAGCTTAGTTCCCCTGCCCGGTGGGGACTATGGCTACACCTTC	CASSLVPLPGGDYGYTF
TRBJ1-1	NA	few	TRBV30	TGTGCCTGGAGTGCTGGGGGCGTTAAAGCTTTCTTT	CAWSAGGVKAFF
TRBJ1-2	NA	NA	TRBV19	TGTGCCAGTAGGTGGGGTTCGAACTATGGCTACACCTTC	CASRWGSNYGYTF
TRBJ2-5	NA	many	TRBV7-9	TGTGCCAGCAGCTTAAGAGGAGGGCTAGCGACCCAAGAGACCCAGTACTTC	CASSLRGGLATQETQYF
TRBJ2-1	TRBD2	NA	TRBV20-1	TGCAGTGCTGGCCGCCCGGGACTAGCGGGAGTAAGCTCCTACAATGAGCAGTTCTTC	CSAGRPGLAGVSSYNEQFF
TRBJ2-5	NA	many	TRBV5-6	TGTGCCAGCAGCTTGGCAAGAGGGGGGGAGACCCAGTACTTC	CASSLARGGETQYF
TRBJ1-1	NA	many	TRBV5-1	TGCGCCAGCAGCAGGGGACTGGAGGGAGAGGGCACTGAAGCTTTCTTT	CASSRGLEGEGTEAFF
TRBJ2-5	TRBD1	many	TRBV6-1	TGTGCCAGCAGCCCCGGGACAGACCAAGAGACCCAGTACTTC	CASSPGTDQETQYF
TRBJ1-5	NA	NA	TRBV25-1	TGTGCCAGCAGTGCCATGGGGAGCAATCAGCCCCAGCATTTT	CASSAMGSNQPQHF
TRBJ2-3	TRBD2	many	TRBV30	TGTGCCTGGAGTGTCCCAACTAGCGGGCGGGGAGATACGCAGTATTTT	CAWSVPTSGRGDTQYF
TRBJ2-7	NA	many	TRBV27	TGTGCCAGCACTAACGGCCCCCAAGGCGAGCAGTACTTC	CASTNGPQGEQYF
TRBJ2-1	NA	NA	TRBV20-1	TGCAGTGCTAGCCTTCTGATAGAAAATGAGCAGTTCTTC	CSASLLIENEQFF
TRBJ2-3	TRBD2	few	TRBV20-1	TGCAGTGCTATTTTTGGGGCTAGCGGGAGTCCTAGCACAGATACGCAGTATTTT	CSAIFGASGSPSTDTQYF
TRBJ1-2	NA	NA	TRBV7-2	TGTGCCAGCAGCTACATATCAGCTAACTATGGCTACACCTTC	CASSYISANYGYTF
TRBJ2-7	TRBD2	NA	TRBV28	TGTGCCAGCAGTCCGCCCGGGACTAGCGGGAAATACGAGCAGTACTTC	CASSPPGTSGKYEQYF
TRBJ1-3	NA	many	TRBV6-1	TGTGCCAGCAGGCCAGGGAAAACCTCTGGAAACACCATATATTTT	CASRPGKTSGNTIYF
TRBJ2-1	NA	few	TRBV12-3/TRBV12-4	TGTGCCAGCAGTTTTTTGGCTGCATCCTACAATGAGCAGTTCTTC	CASSFLAASYNEQFF
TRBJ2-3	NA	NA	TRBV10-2	TGCGCCAGCCGGACTGGCACAGATACGCAGTATTTT	CASRTGTDTQYF
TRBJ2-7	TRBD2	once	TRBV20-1	TGCAGTGCTATCGCCCCTTTACGAATTGGACTAGCGGGAGTCCACGAGCAGTACTTC	CSAIAPLRIGLAGVHEQYF
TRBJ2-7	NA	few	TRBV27	TGTGCCAGCAGTAGCCACGAGCAGTACTTC	CASSSHEQYF
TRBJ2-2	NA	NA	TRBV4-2	TGTGCCAGCAGCCAAGAGCTGCGTCCCGGGGAGCTGTTTTTT	CASSQELRPGELFF
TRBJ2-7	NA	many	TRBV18	TGTGCCAGCTCACCAAGACAGACCTACGAGCAGTACTTC	CASSPRQTYEQYF
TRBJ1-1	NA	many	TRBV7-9	TGTGCCAGCAGTTTAGCCGGCAGGGACACTGAAGCTTTCTTT	CASSLAGRDTEAFF
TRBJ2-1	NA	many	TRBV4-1	TGCGCCAGCAGCCACGTAGCGGCAATCTTCATTTACAATGAGCAGTTCTTC	CASSHVAAIFIYNEQFF
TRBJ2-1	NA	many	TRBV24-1	TGTGCCACCAGTGATTTGAGTGGGGGGACATACAACAATGAGCAGTTCTTC	CATSDLSGGTYNNEQFF
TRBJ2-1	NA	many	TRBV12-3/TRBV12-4	TGTGCCAGCAGTCCTTACACTGAGCAGTTCTTC	CASSPYTEQFF
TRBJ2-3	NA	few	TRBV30	TGTGCCTGGAGTGTACCCGGACAGCAAGATACGCAGTATTTT	CAWSVPGQQDTQYF
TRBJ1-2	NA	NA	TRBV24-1	TGTGCCACCAGTGATCGAACAGGCCCCTTTGGCTACACCTTC	CATSDRTGPFGYTF
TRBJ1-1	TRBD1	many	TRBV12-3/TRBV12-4	TGTGCCAGCAGTTACGGACAGGTTAAGGTCACTGAAGCTTTCTTT	CASSYGQVKVTEAFF
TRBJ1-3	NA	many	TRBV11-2	TGTGCCAGCAGCCCGTTTGAGACTGGAAACACCATATATTTT	CASSPFETGNTIYF
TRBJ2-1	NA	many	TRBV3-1	TGTGCCAGCAGCCCGACGCCCCGGGACTACAATGAGCAGTTCTTC	CASSPTPRDYNEQFF
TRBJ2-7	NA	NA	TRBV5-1	TGCGCCAGCAGCCAGTCAACGGGGAGCCACGAGCAGTACTTC	CASSQSTGSHEQYF
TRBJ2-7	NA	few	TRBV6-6	TGTGCCAGCAGTTACTCTCAGGGGAACTACGAGCAGTACTTC	CASSYSQGNYEQYF
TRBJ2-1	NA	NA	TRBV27	TGTGCCAGCAGTTTTAGGGTAGTAGATGAGCAGTTCTTC	CASSFRVVDEQFF
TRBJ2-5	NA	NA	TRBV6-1	TGTGCCAGTGGGGGCACCCTCCGCCAAGAGACCCAGTACTTC	CASGGTLRQETQYF
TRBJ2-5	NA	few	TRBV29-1	TGCAGCGTTGAAGGTGGGGGGAGTCGGTACTTC	CSVEGGGSRYF
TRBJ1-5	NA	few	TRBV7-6	TGTGCCAGCAGCTTAGACCAGGGGTATAGCAATCAGCCCCAGCATTTT	CASSLDQGYSNQPQHF
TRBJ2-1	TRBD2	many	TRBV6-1	TGTGCCAGCAGTGAAGTCCAGCGGGAGACGTACAATGAGCAGTTCTTC	CASSEVQRETYNEQFF
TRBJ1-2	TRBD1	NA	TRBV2	TGTGCCAGCAGCCCAGGACAGGGAAAGAATGGCTACACCTTC	CASSPGQGKNGYTF
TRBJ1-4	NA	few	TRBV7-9	TGTGCCAGCAGCTTATCTAATGAAAAACTGTTTTTT	CASSLSNEKLFF
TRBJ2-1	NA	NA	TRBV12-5	TGTGCTAGTGGTTCAGGGACCTCCGAGCAGTTCTTC	CASGSGTSEQFF
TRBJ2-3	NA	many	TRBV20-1	TGCAGTGCTACCCGGCAAAGTCGAGATACGCAGTATTTT	CSATRQSRDTQYF
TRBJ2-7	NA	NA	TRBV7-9	TGTGCCAGCAGCTTAGATCCCCCAGGGACGTCCCCCTCCTACGAGCAGTACTTC	CASSLDPPGTSPSYEQYF
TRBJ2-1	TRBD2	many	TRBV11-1	TGTGCCAGCAGCCAGAGGACTAGCTCAAATGAGCAGTTCTTC	CASSQRTSSNEQFF
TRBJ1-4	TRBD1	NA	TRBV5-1	TGCGCCAGCAGCTTCTTACCCGGACAGGGACGGAGTGAAAAACTGTTTTTT	CASSFLPGQGRSEKLFF